These T cell receptor beta chains were read from a single sample in a study of early stage breast cancer tumors. Sequenced by immunoSEQ multiplex PCR; TCRdb stores in-frame clones only, minus some. The sample has about 51,000 clones; around 80% are singletons. The sample was blood. The origin of the receptors is a person in their 40s with breast cancer. Both conserved end residues are part of each CDR3. Fields, in order: CDR3 DNA, CDR3 protein, D gene, clone size, J gene, V gene. A D gene is named only where the DNA matches it firmly. Clone size, where shown, is once, few, many, or a class for clones that have expanded.

TGTGCCAGCAGCGTAGTGGTCGGGGAGCTGTTTTTT,CASSVVVGELFF,NA,NA,TRBJ2-2,TRBV9
TGTGCCAGCAGCTTAGGGAAATCCGCCTTAGAGAATGAGCAGTTCTTC,CASSLGKSALENEQFF,NA,few,TRBJ2-1,TRBV7-9
TGTGCCAGAAGCTTGGCCCCTACTGATACGCAGTATTTT,CARSLAPTDTQYF,NA,few,TRBJ2-3,TRBV5-3
TGCGCCAGCAGCTCAGGACTAGCGGGAGTGGAAGAGACCCAGTACTTC,CASSSGLAGVEETQYF,TRBD2,NA,TRBJ2-5,TRBV5-1
TGCGCCAGCAGCCCGGGACAGCAACACTATGGCTACACCTTC,CASSPGQQHYGYTF,TRBD1,NA,TRBJ1-2,TRBV5-1
TGTGCCTGGAGTGCACGCGGACGCAACACCGGGGAGCTGTTTTTT,CAWSARGRNTGELFF,NA,NA,TRBJ2-2,TRBV30
TGTGCCAGCAGTGTTGTGGCTGGAAACACCATATATTTT,CASSVVAGNTIYF,NA,NA,TRBJ1-3,TRBV2
TGCGCCAGCAGCTTGGCACTAGCGGGAGTAGATACGCAGTATTTT,CASSLALAGVDTQYF,TRBD2,NA,TRBJ2-3,TRBV5-1
TGCGCCAGCAGTGAAAGCCGGGACACGGGCACAGATACGCAGTATTTT,CASSESRDTGTDTQYF,NA,NA,TRBJ2-3,TRBV10-1
TGTGCCAGCAGCTTTGGGAGGGCGGGGTATGAGCAGTTCTTC,CASSFGRAGYEQFF,TRBD2,NA,TRBJ2-1,TRBV5-8
TGCAGTGCTCGTTGGAGCGATGAGCAGTTCTTC,CSARWSDEQFF,NA,NA,TRBJ2-1,TRBV20-1
TGTGCCAGCGGACTACTAGCGAATGAGCAGTTCTTC,CASGLLANEQFF,TRBD2,NA,TRBJ2-1,TRBV11-2
TGTGCCACCGCCTTAGTAGCAGGGTCTCCCGGGGAGCTGTTTTTT,CATALVAGSPGELFF,NA,NA,TRBJ2-2,TRBV19
TGTGCCAGCAGCCAAGAATCCGGGCTTCGAGCTTTCTTT,CASSQESGLRAFF,NA,NA,TRBJ1-1,TRBV14
TGCGCCAGCAGCCAAGATTTGGGGTGGGAGGGCCTGACCGGGGAGCTGTTTTTT,CASSQDLGWEGLTGELFF,TRBD2,NA,TRBJ2-2,TRBV4-1
TGTGCCTGGGGGAGACTAGCGGGAGGAGGGCGCACCGGGGAGCTGTTTTTT,CAWGRLAGGGRTGELFF,TRBD2,NA,TRBJ2-2,TRBV30
TGTGCCAGCAGCCCGAAGATTGGGGGTTACGAGCAGTACTTC,CASSPKIGGYEQYF,NA,NA,TRBJ2-7,TRBV4-2
TGTGCCAGCAGCCCCCGACCTAAAGCAGGACAGGGTTCGACTAATGAAAAACTGTTTTTT,CASSPRPKAGQGSTNEKLFF,TRBD1,NA,TRBJ1-4,TRBV7-6
TGTGCCAGCAGCGCGTTAGGGACACTGACTAACTATGGCTACACCTTC,CASSALGTLTNYGYTF,NA,NA,TRBJ1-2,TRBV2
TGTGCCAGCAGTGAACCGACTAGCCCCGGGGAGCTGTTTTTT,CASSEPTSPGELFF,TRBD2,NA,TRBJ2-2,TRBV6-1
TGTGCCAGCAGCCCCGACCCCCAATGGGATACGCAGTATTTT,CASSPDPQWDTQYF,NA,once,TRBJ2-3,TRBV5-4
TGTGCCAGCAGTGAAGTGGCAGGTAGTTTCAATGAGCAGTTCTTC,CASSEVAGSFNEQFF,NA,NA,TRBJ2-1,TRBV6-1
TGTGCCACTCGACAGGGAAGCCGTGAAGCTTTCTTT,CATRQGSREAFF,TRBD1,NA,TRBJ1-1,TRBV19
TGTGCCAGCAGTAGGTCGGGGCTCGGCTACACCTTC,CASSRSGLGYTF,NA,NA,TRBJ1-2,TRBV2